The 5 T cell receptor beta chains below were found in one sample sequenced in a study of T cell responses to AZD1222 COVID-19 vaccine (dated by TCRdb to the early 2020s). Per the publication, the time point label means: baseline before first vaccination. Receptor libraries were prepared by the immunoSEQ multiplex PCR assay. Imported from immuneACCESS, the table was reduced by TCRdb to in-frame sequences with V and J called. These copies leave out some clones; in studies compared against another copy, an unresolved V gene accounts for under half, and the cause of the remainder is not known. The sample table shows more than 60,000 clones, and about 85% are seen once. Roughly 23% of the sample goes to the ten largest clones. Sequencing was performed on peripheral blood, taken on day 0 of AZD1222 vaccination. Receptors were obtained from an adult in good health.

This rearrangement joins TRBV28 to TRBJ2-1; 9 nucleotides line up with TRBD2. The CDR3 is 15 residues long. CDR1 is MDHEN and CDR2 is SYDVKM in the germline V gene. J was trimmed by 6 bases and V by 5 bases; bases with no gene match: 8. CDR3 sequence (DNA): TGTGCCAGCAGTCCCCCGGGACTAGCACTCAATGAGCAGTTCTTC. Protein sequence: CASSPPGLALNEQFF. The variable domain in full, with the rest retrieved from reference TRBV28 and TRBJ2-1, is DVKVTQSSRYLVKRTGEKVFLECVQDMDHENMFWYRQDPGLGLRLIYFSYDVKMKEKGDIPEGYSVSREKKERFSLILESASTNQTSMYLCASSPPGLALNEQFFGPGTRLTVL.

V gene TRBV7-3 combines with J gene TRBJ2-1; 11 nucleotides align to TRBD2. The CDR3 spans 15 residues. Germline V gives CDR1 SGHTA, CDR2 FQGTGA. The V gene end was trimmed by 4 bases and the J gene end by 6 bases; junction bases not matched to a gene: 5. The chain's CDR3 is CASSSGTSGFNEQFF. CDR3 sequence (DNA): TGTGCCAGCAGCTCCGGGACTAGCGGTTTCAATGAGCAGTTCTTC.

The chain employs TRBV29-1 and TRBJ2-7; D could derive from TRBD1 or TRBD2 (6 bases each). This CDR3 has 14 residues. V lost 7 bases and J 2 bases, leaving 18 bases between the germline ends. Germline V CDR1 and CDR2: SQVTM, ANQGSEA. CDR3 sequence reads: CSAEMKGGTYEQYF. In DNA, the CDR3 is TGCAGCGCCGAAATGAAGGGGGGAACCTACGAGCAGTACTTC.

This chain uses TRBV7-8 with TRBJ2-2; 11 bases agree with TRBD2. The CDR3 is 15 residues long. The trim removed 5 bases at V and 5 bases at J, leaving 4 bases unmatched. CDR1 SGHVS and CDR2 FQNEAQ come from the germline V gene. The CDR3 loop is CASSQRTSGTGELFF. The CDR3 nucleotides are TGTGCCAGCAGCCAAAGGACTAGCGGGACCGGGGAGCTGTTTTTT.

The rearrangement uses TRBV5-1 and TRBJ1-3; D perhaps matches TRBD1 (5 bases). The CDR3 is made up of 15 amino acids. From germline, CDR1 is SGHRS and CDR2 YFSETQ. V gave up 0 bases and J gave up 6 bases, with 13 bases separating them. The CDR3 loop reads CASSLARGLENTIYF. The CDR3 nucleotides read TGCGCCAGCAGCTTGGCCCGGGGACTAGAAAACACCATATATTTT. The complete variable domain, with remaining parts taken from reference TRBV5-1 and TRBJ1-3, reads KAGVTQTPRYLIKTRGQQVTLSCSPISGHRSVSWYQQTPGQGLQFLFEYFSETQRNKGNFPGRFSGRQFSNSRSEMNVSTLELGDSALYLCASSLARGLENTIYFGEGSWLTVV.